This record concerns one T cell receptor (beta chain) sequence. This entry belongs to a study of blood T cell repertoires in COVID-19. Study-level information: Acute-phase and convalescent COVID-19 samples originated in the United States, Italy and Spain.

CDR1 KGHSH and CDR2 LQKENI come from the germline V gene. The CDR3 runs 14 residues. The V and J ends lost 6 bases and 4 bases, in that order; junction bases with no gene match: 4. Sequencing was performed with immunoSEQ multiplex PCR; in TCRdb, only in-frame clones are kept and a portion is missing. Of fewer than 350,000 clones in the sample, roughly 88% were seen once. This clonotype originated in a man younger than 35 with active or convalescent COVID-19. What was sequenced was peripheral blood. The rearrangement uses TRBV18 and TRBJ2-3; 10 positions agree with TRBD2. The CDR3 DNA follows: TGTGCCAGCTCCTCCGGGACTAGCGCAGATACGCAGTATTTT. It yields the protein CASSSGTSADTQYF.